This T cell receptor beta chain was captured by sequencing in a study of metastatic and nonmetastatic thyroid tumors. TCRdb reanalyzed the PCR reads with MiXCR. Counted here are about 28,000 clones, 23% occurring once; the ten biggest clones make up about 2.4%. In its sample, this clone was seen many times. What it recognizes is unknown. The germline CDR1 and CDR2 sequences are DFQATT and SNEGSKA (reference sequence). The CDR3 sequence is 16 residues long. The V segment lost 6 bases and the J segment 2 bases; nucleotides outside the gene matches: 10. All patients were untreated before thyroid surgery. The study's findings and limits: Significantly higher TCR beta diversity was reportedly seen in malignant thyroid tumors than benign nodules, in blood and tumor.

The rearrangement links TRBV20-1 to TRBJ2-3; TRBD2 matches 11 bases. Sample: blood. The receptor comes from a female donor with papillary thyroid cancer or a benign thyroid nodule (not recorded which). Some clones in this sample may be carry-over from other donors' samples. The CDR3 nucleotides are TGCAGTGCGCCCAGACGGACTAGCGGGTTCACAGATACGCAGTATTTT. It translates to CSAPRRTSGFTDTQYF.